This TCR beta chain was recovered during a study of blood T cells in healthy people across ages. The CDR3 is 18 amino acids. The germline V gene has CDR1 MNHEY and CDR2 SVGAGI. The V end lost 2 bases, the J end lost 2 bases, and 21 bases lay between the germline ends. Note on this clonotype: Its antigen remains unknown.

Isolation yielded PBMCs, at least 7 million per sample, in every case. A second PCR, run for roughly 6 to 11 cycles, used a sample-barcoded 5' primer plus a J-beta primer mix. TCRdb re-called the 5' RACE reads through MiXCR, storing one row per CDR3 protein. The sample lists roughly 680,000 distinct CDR3 sequences, under 25% occurring once. The study, taken as a whole, reports: Not knowing donor CMV status may have confounded expanded clonotype changes.

The clonotype was recovered from a man between 65 and 85 years old in good health. The rearrangement uses TRBV6-5 and TRBJ1-2; D is unresolved. Sequenced material: blood. The CDR3 region has the DNA TGTGCCAGCAGTTACGGGGAGTCGCGGTTCGGAATAAACTATGGCTACACCTTC. It translates to CASSYGESRFGINYGYTF.